Presented here are 2 T cell receptor beta chains from one specimen sequenced in a study of CD8 T cells in ankylosing spondylitis. Whole-study findings and limits: Characteristic, it appeared, of ankylosing spondylitis blood was a TCR beta motif of fewer than 10 highly homologous variants.

TCRdb ran MiXCR on the 5' RACE reads and lists one entry per CDR3 protein. Seen here are roughly 450,000 distinct CDR3 sequences, 20% to 30% observed once, and the top ten hold over 0.8%. No antigen has been assigned to these receptors. Material: blood, either unsorted or a sorted T cell fraction (not recorded which). These receptors came from a male donor with ankylosing spondylitis.

The chain is built from TRBV20-1 and TRBJ2-3; 7 nucleotides agree with TRBD2. The CDR3 contains 15 residues. J gave up 4 bases and V 0 bases, and 7 bases lay outside the gene matches. Germline V gene data show CDR1 as DFQATT and CDR2 as SNEGSKA (reference sequence). CDR3 bases: TGCAGTGCTAGAGACCCAGCGGGATATGCAGATACGCAGTATTTT. Protein product: CSARDPAGYADTQYF.

The CDR3 reads CASSSGTILNTGELFF. The CDR3 DNA sequence: TGTGCCAGCAGCTCCGGGACTATCTTGAACACCGGGGAGCTGTTTTTT. The rearrangement uses TRBV5-4 and TRBJ2-2; 7 bases agree with TRBD2. Germline lookup yields CDR1 SGHNT and CDR2 YYREEE (reference sequence). J gave up 1 base and V 3 bases, and 6 bases lay outside the gene matches. The CDR3 is 16 residues long. The full variable domain, completed using reference TRBV5-4 and TRBJ2-2, is ETGVTQSPTHLIKTRGQQVTLRCSSQSGHNTVSWYQQALGQGPQFIFQYYREEENGRGNFPPRFSGLQFPNYSSELNVNALELDDSALYLCASSSGTILNTGELFFGEGSRLTVL.